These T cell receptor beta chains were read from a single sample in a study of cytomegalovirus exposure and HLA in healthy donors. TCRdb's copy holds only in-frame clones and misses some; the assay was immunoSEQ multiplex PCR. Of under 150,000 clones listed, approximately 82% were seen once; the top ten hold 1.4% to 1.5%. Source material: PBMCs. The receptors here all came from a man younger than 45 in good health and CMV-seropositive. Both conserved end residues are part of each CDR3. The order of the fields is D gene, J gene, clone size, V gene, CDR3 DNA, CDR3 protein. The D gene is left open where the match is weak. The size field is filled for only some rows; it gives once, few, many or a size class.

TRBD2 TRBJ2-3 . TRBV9 TGTGCCAGCAGCGTGAGCGGGGCTAGCACAGATACGCAGTATTTT CASSVSGASTDTQYF
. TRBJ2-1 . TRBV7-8 TGTGCCAGCAGCGTAGCACAGGGAACCAATGAGCAGTTCTTC CASSVAQGTNEQFF
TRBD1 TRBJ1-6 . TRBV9 TGTGCCAGCAGCGCAGCGACAGGGAACAATTCACCCCTCCACTTT CASSAATGNNSPLHF
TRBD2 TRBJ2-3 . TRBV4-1 TGCGCCAGCAGCCAAGAAGCGGGAGCAGCGGCAGATACGCAGTATTTT CASSQEAGAAADTQYF
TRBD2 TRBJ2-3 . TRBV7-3 TGTGCCAGCAGCGCGGGACTAGCGGGAGTCGATACGCAGTATTTT CASSAGLAGVDTQYF
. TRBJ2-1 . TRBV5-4 TGTGCCAGCAGCCCATCGCTACAGTACAATGAGCAGTTCTTC CASSPSLQYNEQFF
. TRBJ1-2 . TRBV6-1 TGTGCCAGCAGTGTGCGGGGGTATGGCTACACCTTC CASSVRGYGYTF
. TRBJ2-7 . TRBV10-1 TGCGCCAGCATCCAAATTTCCCAGGGCGAGTTACCACCGTTCTGCGAGCAGTACTTC CASIQISQGELPPFCEQYF
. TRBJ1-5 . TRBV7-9 TGTGCCAGCAGCTTAGGGGTTGGAGATCAGCCCCAGCATTTT CASSLGVGDQPQHF
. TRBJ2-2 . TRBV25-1 TGTGCCAGCAGAGCTTATAACACCGGGGAGCTGTTTTTT CASRAYNTGELFF
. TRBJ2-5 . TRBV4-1 TGCGCCAGCAGCCAGAACCGGGACATACAAGAGACCCAGTACTTC CASSQNRDIQETQYF
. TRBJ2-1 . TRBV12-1 TGTGCCAGCAGCTTTCTACGGGGGGCCGGCGAGCAGTTCTTC CASSFLRGAGEQFF
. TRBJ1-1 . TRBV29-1 TGCAGCGTTTGGGCTGGGCTTATGAACACTGAAGCTTTCTTT CSVWAGLMNTEAFF
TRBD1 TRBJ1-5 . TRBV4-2 TGTGCCAGCAGCCAAGATGGGGACAGGGGAAGTCAGCCCCAGCATTTT CASSQDGDRGSQPQHF
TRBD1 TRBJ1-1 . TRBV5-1 TGCGCCAGCAGCTTACTTACAGGGGGAGGCACTGAAGCTTTCTTT CASSLLTGGGTEAFF
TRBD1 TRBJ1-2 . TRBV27 TGTGCCAGCAGTTTGCTCTTGACAGGGAGCGGCTACACCTTC CASSLLLTGSGYTF
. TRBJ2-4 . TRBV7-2 TGTGCCAGCAGTACACGGGCTACGATAGGGGGGGACATTCAGTACTTC CASSTRATIGGDIQYF
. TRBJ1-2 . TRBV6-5 TGTGCCAGCAGGACGAGGGTCGATGGCTACACCTTC CASRTRVDGYTF
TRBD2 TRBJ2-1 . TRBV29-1 TGCAGCGTTGAAGGGACTAGCGGAGGGGGCTCCTACAATGAGCAGTTCTTC CSVEGTSGGGSYNEQFF
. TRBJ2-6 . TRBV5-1 TGCGCCAGCAGCCGGGGGGGCGACAGGGGGAGCTCTGGGGCCAACGTCCTGACTTTC CASSRGGDRGSSGANVLTF
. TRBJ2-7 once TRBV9 TGTGCCAGCAGCGTAGGTGGACAATCCTACGAGCAGTACTTC CASSVGGQSYEQYF
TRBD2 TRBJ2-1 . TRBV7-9 TGTGCCAGCAGCTCCTTTGGGGGGAGGCGGGAGGGCCTGGATGAGCAGTTCTTC CASSSFGGRREGLDEQFF
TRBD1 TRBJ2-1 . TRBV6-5 TGTGCCAGCAGTCCTGGACAGGGGGCAAAGAATGAGCAGTTCTTC CASSPGQGAKNEQFF
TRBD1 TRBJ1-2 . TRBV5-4 TGTGCCAGCACCCGCGAGGGGGCGTTTGGCTACACCTTC CASTREGAFGYTF
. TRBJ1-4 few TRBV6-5 TGTGCCAGCAGTTTCCGGACAGTAAATGAAAAACTGTTTTTT CASSFRTVNEKLFF
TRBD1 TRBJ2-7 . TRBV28 TGTGCCAGCAGTTTTTATGACAGGGAAGACTACGAGCAGTACTTC CASSFYDREDYEQYF
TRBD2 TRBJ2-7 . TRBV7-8 TGTGCCAGCAGCTTAGCTAGCGGGGGGCACGAGCAGTACTTC CASSLASGGHEQYF
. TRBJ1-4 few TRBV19 TGTGCCAGTAGTAGCGGGGACAAACTGTTTTTT CASSSGDKLFF
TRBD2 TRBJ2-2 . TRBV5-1 TGCGCCAGCAGCCCTTCTAGCGGAAACACCGGGGAGCTGTTTTTT CASSPSSGNTGELFF
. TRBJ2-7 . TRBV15 TGTGCCACCAGCGGAGGGGAGGTCCACGAGCAGTACTTC CATSGGEVHEQYF
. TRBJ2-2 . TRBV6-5 TGTGCCAGCACCTACGGGGGGAACACCGGGGAGCTGTTTTTT CASTYGGNTGELFF
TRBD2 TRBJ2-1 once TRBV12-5 TGTGCTAGTGGTTTGGTAGGGCTAGCGGGAGGGGTTTTGGGTGAGCAGTTCTTC CASGLVGLAGGVLGEQFF
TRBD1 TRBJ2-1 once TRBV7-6 TGTGCCAGCAGCCTACCGGGACAGAACAATGAGCAGTTCTTC CASSLPGQNNEQFF
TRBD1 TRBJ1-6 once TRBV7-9 TGTGCCAGCAGCTTAGTATCGGGACAGGGGGACTCACCCCTCCACTTT CASSLVSGQGDSPLHF
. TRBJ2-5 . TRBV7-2 TGTGCCAGCAGCTTAGGGGCAGGACAAGAGACCCAGTACTTC CASSLGAGQETQYF
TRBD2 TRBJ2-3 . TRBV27 TGTGCCAGCAGTCCATCACTAGCGGGGGGCCCAGATACGCAGTATTTT CASSPSLAGGPDTQYF
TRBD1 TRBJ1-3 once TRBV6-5 TGTGCCAGCAGACACGACAGGGCCCCTGGAAACACCATATATTTT CASRHDRAPGNTIYF
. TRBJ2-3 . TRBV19 TGTGCCAGTAGTATAACATTCACAGATACGCAGTATTTT CASSITFTDTQYF
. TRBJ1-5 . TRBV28 TGTGCCAGCAGTTTGGGAGCGAGCGGGGCGTTCCATAGCAATCAGCCCCAGCATTTT CASSLGASGAFHSNQPQHF
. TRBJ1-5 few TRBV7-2 TGTGCCAGCAGCTTAGTCGGAGGGTTCCATCAGCCCCAGCATTTT CASSLVGGFHQPQHF
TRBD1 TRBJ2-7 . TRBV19 TGTGCCAGTAGTAGGGGACAGGGGGCGGGTGAGCAGTACTTC CASSRGQGAGEQYF
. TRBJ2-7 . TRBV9 TGTGCCAGCAGCTCCGGAGGTGTCTCCAGCTACGAGCAGTACTTC CASSSGGVSSYEQYF
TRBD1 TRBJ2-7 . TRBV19 TGTGCCAGTAGTATCACAGGGGCGTCGACGTTACAGTACTTC CASSITGASTLQYF
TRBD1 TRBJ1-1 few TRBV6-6 TGTGCCAGCAGTTTCGGGACAGGGGGCTCTGAAGCTTTCTTT CASSFGTGGSEAFF
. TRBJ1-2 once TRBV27 TGTGCCAGCAGTGGGGGGTATGGCTACACCTTC CASSGGYGYTF
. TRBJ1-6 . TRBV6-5 TGTGCCAGCAGTTACGCAGGCCAAGGGGATTCACCCCTCCACTTT CASSYAGQGDSPLHF
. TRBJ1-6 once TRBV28 TGTGCCAGCAGTTCCCGGGGGGCTGATAATTCACCCCTCCACTTT CASSSRGADNSPLHF
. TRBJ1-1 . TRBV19 TGTGCCCCCTACTTGGACATGAACACTGAAGCTTTCTTT CAPYLDMNTEAFF